One sample yielded the 17 T cell receptor beta chains listed below, sequenced in a study of HIV-infected patients and healthy controls. Alpha and beta constant-region primers primed reverse transcription of around 550 ng RNA. Separate chain-specific third strand synthesis with multiplexing indices produced the alpha and beta libraries. From the 5' RACE reads, TCRdb called clonotypes with MiXCR, one entry per CDR3 protein. The sample includes some 20,000 distinct CDR3 sequences, around 8.3% of them seen just once. All unsorted peripheral T cells were captured because whole blood was used without fractionation. The sample consisted of blood. The receptors were gathered from an adult in good health.

This clonotype was observed at least ten times. Mismatch with germline at one junction end may stem from a read error. V is TRBV12-3 or TRBV12-4 and J is TRBJ2-1; the match to TRBD1 covers 8 bases. This CDR3 region has 12 residues. The CDR3 DNA reads as TGTGCCAGCAGTTTGAACCGGGACAGGTTTGTGTTC. Its translation is CASSLNRDRFVF.

At least ten counts were recorded for this clonotype. This chain uses TRBV10-3 with TRBJ2-7; D unclear. The germline V gene has CDR1 ENHRY and CDR2 SYGVKD. CDR3 length: 13 amino acids. Deletions cut 9 bases from V and 0 bases from J, with 12 bases between. This chain's CDR3 is CAITHQSSYEQYF. The CDR3 DNA reads TGTGCCATTACCCACCAAAGCTCCTACGAGCAGTACTTC.

The V call is TRBV11-2, the J call TRBJ2-4; D call uncertain. This CDR3 has 14 residues. The germline gives CDR1 SGHAT, CDR2 FQNNGV. Trimming cost V 1 base and J 7 bases, with 11 bases left between them. The CDR3 sequence is CASSLGRVANIQYF. For the CDR3, the DNA is TGTGCCAGCAGCTTAGGTCGAGTTGCTAACATTCAGTACTTC.

V gene TRBV6-1 combines with J gene TRBJ2-3; weak D call: TRBD2 (6 bases). This CDR3 is built from 14 residues. With 7 bases removed from V and 5 bases from J, the gap between germline ends came to 16 bases. Germline CDR1 reads MNHNS; CDR2 reads SASEGT. This CDR3 reads CASNSAGFLDTQYF. The CDR3 DNA is TGTGCCAGCAATTCAGCGGGTTTCCTAGATACGCAGTATTTT.

This clonotype is labeled medium-sized. This chain joins TRBV19 and TRBJ2-2; unclear D gene. Per germline, CDR1 LNHDA and CDR2 SQIVND (reference sequence). Trimming cost V 7 bases and J 3 bases, with 6 bases left between them. The length of the CDR3 is 12 residues. The CDR3 sequence: CASTRDTGELFF. The CDR3 region has the DNA TGTGCCAGTACACGGGACACCGGGGAGCTGTTTTTT.

The chain has TRBV6-1 and TRBJ2-7; 8 bases align to TRBD2. Trimming removed 6 bases from V and 2 bases from J; junction bases left unmatched: 6. The CDR3 is made up of 14 amino acids. Germline-derived CDR1 and CDR2 are MNHNS and SASEGT. The CDR3 bases are TGTGCCAGCAGGGGGCCGGGACTAGCCTACGAGCAGTACTTC. Translation: CASRGPGLAYEQYF.

This clonotype came up many times. This rearrangement joins TRBV5-1 to TRBJ2-3; D is possibly TRBD1 (6 bases). V dropped 4 bases and J dropped 4 bases, with 16 bases sitting between them. Germline loops: CDR1 SGHRS, CDR2 YFSETQ. This CDR3 is 15 amino acids long. The CDR3 is CASSKEEGEPDTQYF. The CDR3, as DNA: TGCGCCAGCAGCAAAGAAGAGGGGGAGCCAGATACGCAGTATTTT.

This clonotype was detected only a few times. This rearrangement joins TRBV27 to TRBJ2-3; the match to TRBD2 covers 7 bases. J gave up 0 bases and V 8 bases, and 8 bases lay outside the gene matches. Germline V gene sequence: CDR1 MNHEY, CDR2 SMNVEV (reference sequence). The CDR3 runs 15 residues. CDR3 loop: CASSRGRVSTDTQYF. Written as DNA, the CDR3 is TGTGCCAGCTCACGGGGGAGGGTTAGCACAGATACGCAGTATTTT.

The gene calls are TRBV19 and TRBJ2-2, with 7 nucleotides matching TRBD2. The CDR3 spans 13 residues. Per germline, CDR1 LNHDA and CDR2 SQIVND (reference sequence). Trimming cost V 5 bases and J 7 bases; bases outside gene matches: 4. The CDR3 nucleotides read TGTGCCAGTAGTGCGGGGGTTGTCGGGGAGCTGTTTTTT. It translates to CASSAGVVGELFF.

By share, this clonotype ranks as medium-sized. The rearrangement joins TRBV28 to TRBJ2-3; 12 bases are shared with TRBD2. The CDR3 contains 15 residues. The trim removed 6 bases at V and 6 bases at J, leaving 7 bases unmatched. CDR1 and CDR2 (germline): MDHEN, SYDVKM. The CDR3 sequence is CASRASGRGGDTQYF. The CDR3 DNA sequence: TGTGCCAGCAGGGCTAGCGGGAGGGGCGGGGATACGCAGTATTTT. Looking up the rest from reference TRBV28 and TRBJ2-3 gives the full variable domain: DVKVTQSSRYLVKRTGEKVFLECVQDMDHENMFWYRQDPGLGLRLIYFSYDVKMKEKGDIPEGYSVSREKKERFSLILESASTNQTSMYLCASRASGRGGDTQYFGPGTRLTVL.

The V and J genes are TRBV4-2 and TRBJ2-1; D gene unclear. The V and J ends lost 4 bases and 0 bases respectively, with 13 bases between them. The CDR3 is 16 residues long. CDR1 is LGHNA, CDR2 YNFKEQ, per germline. The CDR3: CASSRGRRSSYNEQFF. Here the CDR3 DNA reads TGTGCCAGCAGCCGTGGTAGGCGTTCCTCCTACAATGAGCAGTTCTTC.

Ten or more counts support this clonotype. This chain connects TRBV4-1 to TRBJ2-3; 14 nucleotides agree with TRBD2. Losses at the gene ends were 3 bases for V and 4 bases for J; bases not matched to a gene: 3. Looked up from germline, CDR1 is MGHRA and CDR2 is YSYEKL. The CDR3 extends over 16 amino acids. The CDR3 here is CASSQGTSGRADTQYF. CDR3 in DNA: TGCGCCAGCAGCCAGGGGACTAGCGGGAGAGCAGATACGCAGTATTTT.

The chain has TRBV6-6 and TRBJ2-7; 12 nucleotides line up with TRBD2. The CDR3 contains 17 residues. V shed 0 bases, J shed 0 bases, and the junction held 3 bases outside the gene matches. Germline lookup yields CDR1 MNHNY and CDR2 SVGAGI (reference sequence). CDR3 DNA sequence: TGTGCCAGCAGTTACTCCGGACTAGCGGGACCCTCCTACGAGCAGTACTTC. Amino acid sequence: CASSYSGLAGPSYEQYF.

This clonotype came up many times. J is TRBJ2-7 and V is TRBV5-1; no clear D. CDR3 length equals 15 residues. The V gene's germline CDR1 is SGHRS and CDR2 YFSETQ. V shed 0 bases and J shed 1 base, with 11 bases lying between them. For the CDR3, the DNA is TGCGCCAGCAGCTTGGGGGCAGCCCTATCCTACGAGCAGTACTTC. It yields the protein CASSLGAALSYEQYF.

The V and J genes are TRBV5-1 and TRBJ2-7; possibly TRBD2 for D (6 bases). This CDR3 spans 14 amino acids. From germline, CDR1 is SGHRS and CDR2 YFSETQ. V shed 6 bases and J shed 0 bases, with 13 bases lying between them. CDR3: CASTWGSGSYEQYF. CDR3 in DNA: TGCGCCAGCACCTGGGGTAGCGGCTCCTACGAGCAGTACTTC.

By share of the sample, this clonotype is medium-sized. The V and J genes are TRBV20-1 and TRBJ2-7; D may be TRBD1 (6 bases). V shed 4 bases and J shed 4 bases, with 14 bases lying between them. The germline CDR1 and CDR2 sequences are DFQATT and SNEGSKA (reference sequence). CDR3 length: 13 amino acids. In DNA form, the CDR3 reads TGCAGTGCTACCCGGTTTACAGGGTACGAGCAGTACTTC. Protein sequence: CSATRFTGYEQYF.

In its sample, this clonotype is medium-sized. The genes are TRBV7-3 and TRBJ2-3, with TRBD1 matching 7 bases. This CDR3 has 15 amino acids. Germline lookup yields CDR1 SGHTA and CDR2 FQGTGA. V dropped 5 bases and J dropped 1; count of bases not matched to a gene: 6. DNA for the CDR3: TGTGCCAGCAGCCCAGACAGGGTGGGCACAGATACGCAGTATTTT. It codes for CASSPDRVGTDTQYF.